This T cell receptor beta chain is drawn from a study of identical twins. Study observations and caveats: Models, which agreed with sharing between unrelated individuals, nonetheless underestimated the out-of-frame TCR alpha sharing seen in monozygotic twins. Fewer insertions were carried by abundant cord blood beta clonotypes, but none was seen in memory repertoires.

This CDR3 region has 11 residues. From germline, CDR1 is DFQATT and CDR2 SNEGSKA (reference sequence). Trimming removed 4 bases from V and 5 bases from J, with 6 bases in between. Ten or more counts support this clonotype. Its target is unknown. Unique molecular identifiers were present on the cDNA, and a universal primer site came from template switching. TCRdb reprocessed the 5' RACE reads with MiXCR, giving one entry per CDR3 protein. The data contain 450,000 or so distinct CDR3 sequences, 11% to 15% of them seen just once; the ten biggest clones take up about 0.52%. These data are also associated with another study on yellow fever vaccine responses in identical twins.

J is TRBJ2-1 and V is TRBV20-1; D gene uncertain. Sequenced material: CD4+ T cells sorted from blood. The clonotype comes from a woman between 18 and 30 years old in good health. DNA of the CDR3: TGCAGTGCTACCCGAAACAATGAGCAGTTCTTC. Its translation is CSATRNNEQFF.